This T cell receptor (beta chain) was recorded in a study of regulatory T cells in long-lasting Graves disease. Ten or more counts support this clonotype. Time point reported: newly diagnosed GD, antithyroid drugs for less than 3 months. After RNA was extracted from PBMCs, the TCR library was made from it. iRepertoire HTBI primers and Arm-PCR of CDR3 regions built TCR beta libraries. MiXCR, applied by TCRdb to the multiplex PCR reads, yields one record per CDR3 protein. The data contain approximately 480,000 distinct CDR3 sequences, about a sixth of them singletons. These data are also associated with another study on T cells in Graves' hyperthyroidism and ophthalmopathy.

The clonotype comes from a man aged 35-49 years with Graves disease. Sequenced here: peripheral blood mononuclear cells (PBMCs), sampled at new diagnosis, from a patient treated with antithyroid drugs.

CDR3 amino acids: CASSGGSFHEQFF. Written as DNA, the CDR3 is TGTGCCAGCAGTGGGGGAAGCTTCCATGAGCAGTTCTTC. This chain links TRBV2 with TRBJ2-1, with unresolved D. The CDR3 sequence is 13 residues long. The V and J ends lost 4 bases and 8 bases respectively, with 12 bases between them. Germline V gene data show CDR1 as SNHLY and CDR2 as FYNNEI.